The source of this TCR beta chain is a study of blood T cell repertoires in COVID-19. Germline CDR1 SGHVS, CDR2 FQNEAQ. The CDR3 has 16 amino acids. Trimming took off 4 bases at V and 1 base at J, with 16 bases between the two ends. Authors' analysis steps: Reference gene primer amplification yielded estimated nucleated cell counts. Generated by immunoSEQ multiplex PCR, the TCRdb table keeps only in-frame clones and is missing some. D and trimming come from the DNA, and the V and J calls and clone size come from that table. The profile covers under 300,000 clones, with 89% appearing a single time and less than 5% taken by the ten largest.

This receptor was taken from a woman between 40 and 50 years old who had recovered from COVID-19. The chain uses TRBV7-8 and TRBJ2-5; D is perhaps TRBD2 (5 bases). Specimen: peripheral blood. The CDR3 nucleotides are TGTGCCAGCAGCTCAGGCGGGTCCCCGTCCCAAGAGACCCAGTACTTC. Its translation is CASSSGGSPSQETQYF.